This is a list of T cell receptor beta chains from one sample in a study of Ad26.COV2.S vaccination and SARS-CoV-2 variants. Assay: immunoSEQ multiplex PCR; the TCRdb copy retains only in-frame clones and omits some. The table shows about 680,000 clones, with roughly 90% occurring only once. Specimen: peripheral blood, collected in a trial of Ad26.COV2.S vaccine versus placebo. These receptors all come from a person between 18 and 60 years old who received the Ad26.COV2.S COVID-19 vaccine or a placebo. CDR3s include the opening cysteine and the closing phenylalanine or tryptophan. The order of the fields is D gene, V gene, J gene, clone size, CDR3 protein, CDR3 DNA. The D gene is left open where the match is weak. Clone size is stated in some rows and not others, as once, few, many or a class when expanded.

NA	TRBV19	TRBJ2-7	NA	CASSIGAQGHYEQYF	TGTGCCAGTAGTATAGGAGCGCAGGGCCACTACGAGCAGTACTTC
TRBD1	TRBV5-6	TRBJ2-3	NA	CASQGELVSTDTQYF	TGTGCCAGCCAGGGGGAACTAGTTTCGACAGATACGCAGTATTTT
NA	TRBV29-1	TRBJ1-1	NA	CSAVEWGGLNTEAFF	TGCAGCGCCGTCGAGTGGGGTGGTTTGAACACTGAAGCTTTCTTT
NA	TRBV7-8	TRBJ2-2	NA	CASSPREFPGELFF	TGTGCCAGCAGCCCCAGGGAGTTTCCCGGGGAGCTGTTTTTT
TRBD2	TRBV30	TRBJ2-2	NA	CAWRLAGMNTGELFF	TGTGCCTGGAGGCTAGCGGGGATGAACACCGGGGAGCTGTTTTTT
TRBD2	TRBV4-2	TRBJ2-2	NA	CASSQGRASGNTGELFF	TGTGCCAGCAGCCAAGGGAGGGCTAGCGGGAACACCGGGGAGCTGTTTTTT
TRBD1	TRBV30	TRBJ2-7	NA	CAAAGGWYEQYF	TGTGCCGCAGCAGGGGGATGGTACGAGCAGTACTTC
NA	TRBV6-4	TRBJ1-1	NA	CASSADMNTEAFF	TGTGCCAGCAGTGCTGATATGAACACTGAAGCTTTCTTT
NA	TRBV7-3	TRBJ2-2	NA	CASSPATSSTGELFF	TGTGCCAGCAGCCCCGCGACTAGTAGCACCGGGGAGCTGTTTTTT
TRBD2	TRBV10-3	TRBJ2-1	once	CAIRFPGGNEQFF	TGTGCCATCAGATTTCCGGGGGGCAATGAGCAGTTCTTC
NA	TRBV5-8	TRBJ2-1	NA	CASSNWDRQVF	TGTGCCAGCAGCAACTGGGACCGTCAGGTCTTC
TRBD2	TRBV4-3	TRBJ2-5	NA	CASSQEASGKRVQYF	TGCGCCAGCAGCCAAGAGGCTAGCGGTAAGAGGGTCCAGTACTTC
NA	TRBV3-1/TRBV3-2	TRBJ2-3	NA	CASQAGSSTDTQYF	TGTGCCAGCCAGGCGGGTTCTAGCACAGATACGCAGTATTTT
NA	TRBV6-5	TRBJ2-7	NA	CASSYSGSFYEQYF	TGTGCCAGCAGTTACTCCGGGTCCTTCTACGAGCAGTACTTC
TRBD1	TRBV18	TRBJ1-1	NA	CASSRDRGRAGDTEAFF	TGTGCCAGCTCCCGGGACAGGGGGCGAGCCGGGGACACTGAAGCTTTCTTT
NA	TRBV10-1	TRBJ2-7	NA	CASSEVGGYEQYF	TGCGCCAGCAGTGAGGTAGGGGGCTACGAGCAGTACTTC
NA	TRBV21-1	TRBJ2-5	NA	CASIHRDVGETQYF	TGTGCCAGCATACACCGGGACGTGGGAGAGACCCAGTACTTC
NA	TRBV24-1	TRBJ2-2	NA	CATSDSGQIYTGELFF	TGTGCCACCAGTGATTCAGGACAGATTTACACCGGGGAGCTGTTTTTT
TRBD2	TRBV2	TRBJ2-2	NA	CASSGGLAGTGELFF	TGTGCCAGCAGTGGAGGACTAGCGGGCACCGGGGAGCTGTTTTTT
NA	TRBV6-5	TRBJ1-6	NA	CASSYSGQIHSPLHF	TGTGCCAGCAGTTACTCTGGGCAGATACACTCACCCCTCCACTTT
NA	TRBV7-2	TRBJ1-6	NA	CASSTTTMMPWSPLHF	TGTGCCAGCAGCACCACAACGATGATGCCCTGGTCACCCCTCCACTTT
NA	TRBV18	TRBJ2-5	NA	CASSPPSGRETQYF	TGTGCCAGCTCACCACCTAGTGGCCGAGAGACCCAGTACTTC
NA	TRBV6-5	TRBJ1-1	NA	CASSYTGQNLEAFF	TGTGCCAGCAGTTACACTGGACAGAATCTTGAAGCTTTCTTT
NA	TRBV19	TRBJ1-5	NA	CASSPGRPANQPQHF	TGTGCCAGTAGTCCGGGACGGCCCGCCAATCAGCCCCAGCATTTT
TRBD1	TRBV7-9	TRBJ2-1	NA	CASSLTRQGAEQVF	TGTGCCAGCAGCTTAACGAGACAGGGGGCGGAACAGGTCTTC
TRBD2	TRBV29-1	TRBJ2-7	NA	CSVEILAGHEQYF	TGCAGCGTTGAAATCCTAGCGGGCCACGAGCAGTACTTC
NA	TRBV30	TRBJ2-2	NA	CAWKTSANTGELFF	TGTGCCTGGAAGACGTCAGCGAACACCGGGGAGCTGTTTTTT
NA	TRBV4-1	TRBJ1-6	NA	CASSQDESSPLHF	TGCGCCAGCAGCCAAGATGAAAGTTCACCCCTCCACTTT
TRBD2	TRBV2	TRBJ2-7	once	CASSSAGGTYEQYF	TGTGCCAGCAGTTCAGCGGGGGGCACCTACGAGCAGTACTTC
NA	TRBV4-2	TRBJ2-1	NA	CASSPSRNEQFF	TGTGCCAGCAGCCCTTCACGCAATGAGCAGTTCTTC
NA	TRBV7-2	TRBJ2-5	NA	CASSLVVGVVYF	TGTGCCAGCAGCTTAGTAGTGGGGGTGGTGTACTTC
TRBD1	TRBV7-2	TRBJ2-3	NA	CASSYRDRAPDTQYF	TGTGCCAGCAGCTACCGGGACAGGGCCCCAGATACGCAGTATTTT
TRBD1	TRBV19	TRBJ2-7	few	CASSAHRDSTYEQYF	TGTGCCAGTAGTGCCCACCGGGACAGTACCTACGAGCAGTACTTC